Only a few counts were recorded for the clone carrying this TCR beta chain. The data were obtained in a study of T cells in Graves' hyperthyroidism and ophthalmopathy. Amplification targeted TCR beta CDR3 regions from RNA transcripts. Initially, a first-round RT-PCR of the TCR CDR3 employed the HTBI primer set. TCRdb reprocessed the multiplex PCR reads with MiXCR, giving one entry per CDR3 protein. Among 330,000 or so distinct CDR3 sequences listed, roughly a fifth were seen once. Germline V gives CDR1 LGHDT, CDR2 YNNKEL (reference sequence). Trimming removed 1 base at V and 1 base at J, with 8 bases between. This CDR3 is built from 15 residues.

The origin of this receptor is a man between 50 and 59 years old with Graves' ophthalmopathy. The chain combines TRBV3-1 with TRBJ1-5; D not certain. Sequencing was performed on blood. As DNA, the CDR3 is TGTGCCAGCAGCCAAGGGTTACAGAGCAATCAGCCCCAGCATTTT. It specifies CASSQGLQSNQPQHF. Variable domain in full (rest from reference TRBV3-1 and TRBJ1-5): DTAVSQTPKYLVTQMGNDKSIKCEQNLGHDTMYWYKQDSKKFLKIMFSYNNKELIINETVPNRFSPKSPDKAHLNLHINSLELGDSAVYFCASSQGLQSNQPQHFGDGTRLSIL.